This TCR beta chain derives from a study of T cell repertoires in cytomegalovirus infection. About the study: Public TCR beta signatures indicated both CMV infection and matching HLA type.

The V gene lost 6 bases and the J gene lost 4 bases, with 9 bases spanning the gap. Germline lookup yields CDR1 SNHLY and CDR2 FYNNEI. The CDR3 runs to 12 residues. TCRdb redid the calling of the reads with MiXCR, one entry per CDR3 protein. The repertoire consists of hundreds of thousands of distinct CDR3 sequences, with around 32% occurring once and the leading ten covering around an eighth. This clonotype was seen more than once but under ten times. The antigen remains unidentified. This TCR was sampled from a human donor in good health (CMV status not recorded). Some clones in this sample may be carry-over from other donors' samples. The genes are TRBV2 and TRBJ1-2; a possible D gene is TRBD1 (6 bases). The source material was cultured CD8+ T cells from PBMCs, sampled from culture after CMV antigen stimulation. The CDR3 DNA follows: TGTGCCAGCAGGGACAGACCCTATGGCTACACCTTC. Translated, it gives CASRDRPYGYTF.